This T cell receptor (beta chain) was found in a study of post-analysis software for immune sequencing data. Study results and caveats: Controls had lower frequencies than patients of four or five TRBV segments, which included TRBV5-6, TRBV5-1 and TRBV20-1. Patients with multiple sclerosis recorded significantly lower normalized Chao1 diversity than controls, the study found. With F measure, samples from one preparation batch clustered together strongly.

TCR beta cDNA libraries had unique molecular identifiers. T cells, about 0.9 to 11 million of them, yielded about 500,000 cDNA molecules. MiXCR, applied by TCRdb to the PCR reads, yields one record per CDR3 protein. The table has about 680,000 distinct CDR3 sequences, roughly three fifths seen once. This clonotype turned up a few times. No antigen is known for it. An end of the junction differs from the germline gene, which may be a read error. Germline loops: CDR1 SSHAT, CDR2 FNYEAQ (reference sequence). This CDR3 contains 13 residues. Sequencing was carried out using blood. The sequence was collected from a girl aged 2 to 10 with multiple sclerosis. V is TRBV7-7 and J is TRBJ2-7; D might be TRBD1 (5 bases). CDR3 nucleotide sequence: TGTGCTAGCAGCCCAGCAGGGTCCCACGAGCAGTACTTC. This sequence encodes CASSPAGSHEQYF.